This T cell receptor beta chain emerged from a study of Graves' ophthalmopathy and Graves' hyperthyroidism (dated by TCRdb to the late 2010s). Background for the entire study: Stable hyperthyroidism was defined as no progression to ophthalmopathy within 18 months of follow-up. TCR beta repertoire signatures were used to distinguish Graves' ophthalmopathy from Graves' hyperthyroidism and to predict progression to ophthalmopathy. In total, under 150 blood samples were TCR-sequenced: approximately 42 ophthalmopathy, approximately 75 hyperthyroidism and roughly 17 hyperthyroidism-to-ophthalmopathy patients. To explore V-J signatures that separate ophthalmopathy from hyperthyroidism, a discovery set of about a hundred patients was enrolled, consisting of about 41 with ophthalmopathy and about 60 with stable hyperthyroidism. The independent validation cohort included 18 to 20 hyperthyroidism patients plus 17 patients who later progressed from hyperthyroidism to ophthalmopathy. In several hyperthyroidism patients, the T-cell repertoires found in thyroid tissue were compared with those found in blood. After sampling, hyperthyroidism patients received methimazole starting at 30 mg daily, and ophthalmopathy patients received high-dose intravenous methylprednisolone. What the work shows at the level of the full study, not this receptor alone: In cross-validation, the 13-signature model distinguished ophthalmopathy from stable hyperthyroidism with around 90% sensitivity and about 81% specificity, while in the test set the corresponding values were roughly 80% and 75%. Sample size was not statistically predetermined, and group allocation was not concealed from the investigators. Most expanded thyroid clonotypes with a frequency above 0.001 also appeared in blood, which suggests that blood repertoires may reflect the immune response in the thyroid. In validation, the model predicted ophthalmopathy progression with roughly 68% sensitivity and about 73% specificity; eleven to twelve predicted patients were CT-confirmed with GO in a median of 6.5 months.

For repertoire sequencing, TCR beta CDR3 regions were amplified from RNA transcripts. A first-round RT-PCR used HTBI primers with the Qiagen OneStep RT-PCR kit, followed by a second-round multiplex PCR, size selection and purification. Libraries were sequenced on an Illumina HiSeq2000 using paired-end 100 bp reads. On the study's bioinformatics: Reads were processed with SOAPnuke, discarding reads with adapters, uncalled bases, mean Phred below 15, or no exact constant-primer or identifier match. High-quality paired reads were merged with COPE v1.2.5. Each unique nucleotide sequence was defined as a clonotype, and clonotypes were aligned to IMGT TRB V, D and J references with MiTCR v1.1. The analysis was limited to V-J combinations with a frequency above 0.0001, which together covered approximately 99% of repertoires. For each V-J combination, a TCR clonal expansion and chaos score was defined as the ratio of F50 clonal expansion to chaos observed in the TCRdist matrix. Welch's t-statistics and random forest were used to reduce features to about a dozen V-J combinations, which were fed into a naive Bayes classifier. The similarity between thyroid and blood repertoires was quantified using the Morisita-Horn index. TCRdb trimmed the raw reads at Q25, called clones with MiXCR and kept productive beta chains. Every distinct CDR3 protein forms one entry, paired with its most common genes and DNA. The V and J calls were not made by the authors but by TCRdb's processing. Here the sample has about 1.1 million distinct CDR3 sequences; 36% occur a single time. The ten largest clones represent roughly 10% of the sample.

This clonotype was observed a handful of times. This receptor's antigen is unknown. No qualities accompany the bases; no much larger clone lies one base away. V lost 5 bases and J lost 9 bases, and the count of bases not matched to a germline gene is 8. The CDR3 holds 13 amino acids from the cysteine to the phenylalanine. Kept here is only the CDR3 DNA, which spans 39 bases and is read in frame from base 1. Looking up the germline V gene (reference sequence) yields CDR1 DFQATT and CDR2 SNEGSKA. Hyperthyroidism patients were newly diagnosed, with disease duration under 2 months, and aged 18 to 65 years. Patients with other autoimmune diseases, uncontrolled infections, pregnancy or lactation were excluded. Clinical symptoms, serum thyroxine, TRAb, thyroid ultrasound and orbital computed tomography were used for diagnosis. Total RNA was extracted using Trizol reagent, and RNA quality was checked on an Agilent 2100 Bioanalyzer.

Recombination linked TRBV20-1 to TRBJ2-5; the junction holds 11 bases that match TRBD1. The receptor was isolated from an adult man with Graves' hyperthyroidism. Source material: peripheral blood or thyroid tissue (not recorded which). The nucleotide sequence reads TGCAGTGCTTCATGGACAGGGGGCGAGCCCCAGTACTTC. This codes for CSASWTGGEPQYF.